The next 7 T cell receptor beta chains were all read from a single sample in a study of cytomegalovirus exposure and HLA in healthy donors. The study ran its PCR with 60 Vbeta and 13 Jbeta primers. Only in-frame clones appear in the TCRdb table, and some are missing; sequencing was by immunoSEQ multiplex PCR. Of approximately 120,000 clones listed, 80% to 85% were seen once; the top ten hold around 2.2%. Source material: PBMCs. All receptors come from a woman aged 30 to 39 in good health and CMV-seronegative.

The chain has TRBV10-2 and TRBJ2-7; D might be TRBD1 (5 bases). Germline CDR1 WSHSY, CDR2 SAAADI. V lost 2 bases and J lost 1, with 12 bases in between. The CDR3 has 15 residues. This CDR3 is CASSERAGNSYEQYF. The DNA of the CDR3 is TGCGCCAGCAGTGAGAGGGCAGGGAATTCCTACGAGCAGTACTTC.

The chain recombines TRBV5-1 with TRBJ1-2, with TRBD1 as a possible D gene (5 bases). V was shortened by 0 bases and J by 7 bases, with 13 bases between the two germline ends. There are 14 residues in the CDR3. Germline V lookup: CDR1 SGHRS, CDR2 YFSETQ. For the CDR3, the DNA is TGCGCCAGCAGCTTGGAGACGGGGGGGTTTGGCTACACCTTC. As protein: CASSLETGGFGYTF.

The chain couples TRBV7-3 to TRBJ2-5; D is possibly TRBD2 (6 bases). Germline CDR1 and CDR2: SGHTA and FQGTGA. This CDR3 region has 13 residues. Trimming removed 3 bases at V and 4 bases at J, with 9 bases between. CDR3 DNA sequence: TGTGCCAGCAGCTTCGGGCGGGGAGAGACCCAGTACTTC. This codes for CASSFGRGETQYF.

The gene calls are TRBV7-9 and TRBJ1-2; D remains ambiguous. Trimming took off 2 bases at V and 1 base at J, with 23 bases between the two ends. This CDR3 spans 19 amino acids. Germline loops: CDR1 SEHNR, CDR2 FQNEAQ (reference sequence). The CDR3 sequence is CASSLWAGSGQHFNYGYTF. In DNA form, the CDR3 reads TGTGCCAGCAGCTTATGGGCGGGGTCGGGCCAACACTTTAACTATGGCTACACCTTC. Looking up the rest from reference TRBV7-9 and TRBJ1-2 gives the full variable domain: DTGVSQNPRHKITKRGQNVTFRCDPISEHNRLYWYRQTLGQGPEFLTYFQNEAQLEKSRLLSDRFSAERPKGSFSTLEIQRTEQGDSAMYLCASSLWAGSGQHFNYGYTFGSGTRLTVV.

V is TRBV5-1 and J is TRBJ1-1; TRBD1 agrees at 8 bases. The CDR3 consists of 16 residues. J gave up 1 base and V 4 bases, and 9 bases lay outside the gene matches. Germline V gene lookup returns CDR1 SGHRS and CDR2 YFSETQ. The CDR3 sequence is CASSLYTGGPNTEAFF. The CDR3 nucleotides read TGCGCCAGCAGCCTCTATACAGGGGGACCGAACACTGAAGCTTTCTTT.

This clone showed up just a few times. CDR3 residues: CASSLPTPSSGNTDTQYF. CDR3 coding DNA: TGTGCCAGTAGTCTCCCCACGCCCTCTAGCGGAAACACAGATACGCAGTATTTT. This chain joins TRBV19 and TRBJ2-3; TRBD2 matches at 7 bases. The CDR3 totals 18 residues. Germline V lookup: CDR1 LNHDA, CDR2 SQIVND (reference sequence). Trimming cost V 5 bases and J 2 bases; bases outside gene matches: 16.

V usage is TRBV9 and J usage is TRBJ2-2; D perhaps matches TRBD2 (6 bases). Germline CDR1 SGDLS, CDR2 YYNGEE. The CDR3 covers 13 residues. The V and J ends lost 8 bases and 4 bases respectively, with 12 bases between them. This CDR3 is CASRRASTGELFF. CDR3 sequence (DNA): TGTGCCAGTAGGAGGGCTTCCACCGGGGAGCTGTTTTTT.